Shown below are 5 T cell receptor beta chains from a single sample sequenced in a study of blood T cell repertoires in COVID-19 (dated by TCRdb to the early 2020s). The library was made by the immunoSEQ multiplex PCR assay. The clones in this table, taken by TCRdb from immuneACCESS, are in-frame only. Not every clone is retained; where verified, under half of the shortfall comes from an unresolved V gene, and the cause of the rest is unknown. In this sample the table shows 150,000 to 200,000 clones, over 75% of which occur a single time. Of the sample, approximately 11% falls within the top ten clones. The sample taken for sequencing was PBMCs or T cells enriched from blood (not recorded which). All receptors come from a man between 50 and 59 years old who had recovered from COVID-19.

This clone was seen once. The chain is built from TRBV6-2 or TRBV6-3 and TRBJ1-5, with D perhaps matching TRBD1 (6 bases). This CDR3 spans 14 amino acids. Germline CDR1 is MNHEY and CDR2 is SVGEGT. The V end lost 2 bases, the J end lost 4 bases, and 9 bases lay between the germline ends. This CDR3 reads CASSYLDRNQPQHF. The CDR3 DNA follows: TGTGCCAGCAGTTACCTCGACAGGAATCAGCCCCAGCATTTT.

The chain is built from TRBV6-5 and TRBJ1-5; 8 bases map to TRBD1. The CDR3 runs to 13 residues. V gave up 9 bases and J gave up 2 bases; unmatched junction bases: 3. Germline V lookup: CDR1 MNHEY, CDR2 SVGAGI. The CDR3 DNA sequence: TGTGCCAGTGGGGGACAGGGCAATCAGCCCCAGCATTTT. Its translation is CASGGQGNQPQHF.

The chain links TRBV7-2 to TRBJ2-7, with D possibly matching TRBD1 (6 bases). V lost 1 base and J 7 bases, leaving 8 bases between the germline ends. This CDR3 is built from 12 residues. The germline gives CDR1 SGHTA, CDR2 FQGNSA. CDR3 nucleotide sequence: TGTGCCAGCAGCTTAGTTAGGGGGGAGCAGTACTTC. Protein product: CASSLVRGEQYF.

V gene TRBV19 combines with J gene TRBJ2-7, with 7 bases fitting TRBD1. From germline, CDR1 is LNHDA and CDR2 SQIVND (reference sequence). Trimming took 9 bases from V and 0 from J; bases not matched to a gene: 5. This CDR3 spans 13 amino acids. The CDR3 DNA reads TGTGCCAGCTCCGGGACAGCCTCCTACGAGCAGTACTTC. This codes for CASSGTASYEQYF.

The V gene is TRBV14, the J gene TRBJ2-1, with D possibly TRBD2 on 6 matching bases. Germline V gene sequence: CDR1 SGHDN, CDR2 FVKESK. The V and J ends lost 4 bases and 4 bases respectively, with 17 bases between them. The CDR3 is 16 residues long. The CDR3 DNA is TGTGCCAGCAGCCCCTGGACTACTCGACGTTACAATGAGCAGTTCTTC. Translation: CASSPWTTRRYNEQFF.